This TCR beta chain comes out of a study of cytomegalovirus exposure and HLA in healthy donors. The study's findings and limits: The study listed around 150 cytomegalovirus-associated TCR beta chains.

V lost 4 bases to trimming and J lost 6 bases, with 16 bases between them. This CDR3 is 15 amino acids long. Germline CDR1 reads MNHNS; CDR2 reads SASEGT. There are a few counts of this clone. The antigen is not known. PCR primers comprised 60 Vbeta and 13 Jbeta primers. Sequenced by immunoSEQ multiplex PCR; TCRdb stores in-frame clones only, minus some. The sample yields around 140,000 clones, approximately 80% seen once. This clonotype was obtained from a man aged 50 or older in good health and CMV-seronegative. The sample consisted of PBMCs. The rearrangement links TRBV6-1 to TRBJ2-1; TRBD1 might be the D (7 bases). CDR3 residues: CASSALSQGGNEQFF. In nucleotides, the CDR3 is TGTGCCAGCAGTGCCCTCTCTCAGGGGGGCAATGAGCAGTTCTTC.